Each of the 28 T cell receptor beta chains below was sequenced from the same sample in a study of shared clonotypes between healthy human individuals. Measured with immunoSEQ multiplex PCR; TCRdb has only the in-frame clones, and not every one. The sample has more than 2,000,000 clones, approximately 95% seen once. Sequencing was performed on naive CD4+ T cells from PBMCs. The subset here: CD45RA+ positively selected. The receptors here all came from a young man in good health. Some clones in this sample may be carry-over from other donors' samples.

The chain has TRBV27 and TRBJ2-7, with D uncertain. The germline V and J ends were trimmed by 7 bases and 0 bases, with 13 bases remaining between them. The CDR3 has 14 residues. Germline V gene sequence: CDR1 MNHEY, CDR2 SMNVEV (reference sequence). CDR3 residues: CASILLDGSYEQYF. The CDR3 DNA sequence: TGTGCCAGCATTTTGTTAGATGGCTCCTACGAGCAGTACTTC.

On this clone: Other DNA sequences of this sample code for an identical CDR3. V usage is TRBV5-1 and J usage is TRBJ2-6; D gene uncertain. The CDR3 is 16 residues long. Per the germline V gene, CDR1 is SGHRS and CDR2 is YFSETQ. V shed 1 base and J shed 4 bases, with 12 bases lying between them. CDR3 loop: CASSLPSEAGANVLTF. CDR3 in DNA: TGCGCCAGCAGCTTGCCGAGTGAGGCAGGGGCCAACGTCCTGACTTTC.

The chain couples TRBV30 to TRBJ2-1, with unresolved D. Germline values: CDR1 GTSNPN, CDR2 SVGIG (reference sequence). The CDR3 is made up of 13 amino acids. V gave up 5 bases and J gave up 0 bases, with 8 bases separating them. CDR3 protein: CAWWVSSYNEQFF. CDR3 DNA sequence: TGTGCCTGGTGGGTAAGCTCCTACAATGAGCAGTTCTTC.

This clone has just a few counts. V is TRBV29-1 and J is TRBJ2-7; the D gene could be TRBD1 or TRBD2 (5 bases each). V gave up 4 bases and J gave up 6 bases, with 16 bases separating them. The CDR3 loop spans 13 amino acids. Germline V gene sequence: CDR1 SQVTM, CDR2 ANQGSEA. This CDR3 reads CSVVRGKGGEQYF. CDR3 nucleotide sequence: TGCAGCGTTGTGAGGGGAAAAGGAGGCGAGCAGTACTTC.

The rearrangement uses TRBV7-2 and TRBJ2-4; D is possibly TRBD2 (5 bases). Germline V gene data show CDR1 as SGHTA and CDR2 as FQGNSA. V was trimmed by 0 bases and J by 8 bases, leaving 17 bases between them. The CDR3 length is 16 residues. CDR3 residues: CASSLAPPTEVDIQYF. The DNA of the CDR3 is TGTGCCAGCAGCTTAGCCCCGCCGACGGAGGTTGACATTCAGTACTTC.

The gene calls are TRBV6-6 and TRBJ1-5; 12 nucleotides match TRBD1. Germline loops: CDR1 MNHNY, CDR2 SVGAGI (reference sequence). J was trimmed by 6 bases and V by 5 bases; bases with no gene match: 8. The length of the CDR3 is 16 residues. The CDR3 nucleotides are TGTGCCAGCAGTAGAGGCGGGACAGGGGGCAGTCAGCCCCAGCATTTT. It codes for CASSRGGTGGSQPQHF.

The chain employs TRBV10-3 and TRBJ2-3, with 7 bases that match TRBD1. Germline CDR1 is ENHRY and CDR2 is SYGVKD. The trim removed 8 bases at V and 4 bases at J, leaving 12 bases unmatched. There are 15 residues in the CDR3. CDR3: CAILPGRGIADTQYF. In DNA, the CDR3 is TGTGCCATCCTCCCTGGCAGGGGGATAGCAGATACGCAGTATTTT.

V and J are TRBV18 and TRBJ2-7; D is ambiguous. This CDR3 region has 14 residues. Germline values: CDR1 KGHSH, CDR2 LQKENI. Trimming pared 8 bases from V and 3 bases from J, leaving 17 bases between. The CDR3 nucleotides are TGTGCCAGCCTCGCCGGGTCCTCCGGCTACGAGCAGTACTTC. Its protein is CASLAGSSGYEQYF.

The V call is TRBV5-1, the J call TRBJ2-7, with TRBD2 identical over 12 bases. The germline gives CDR1 SGHRS, CDR2 YFSETQ. CDR3 size: 15 residues. Trimming cost V 4 bases and J 2 bases; bases outside gene matches: 4. CDR3 loop: CASSRTSGMAYEQYF. DNA for the CDR3: TGCGCCAGCAGCCGGACTAGCGGGATGGCCTACGAGCAGTACTTC.

This sequence joins TRBV5-4 and TRBJ2-2, with D maybe TRBD1 (6 bases). Germline CDR1 and CDR2: SGHNT and YYREEE (reference sequence). V gave up 1 base and J gave up 4 bases, with 17 bases separating them. The CDR3 consists of 17 residues. The CDR3 coding sequence is TGTGCCAGCAGCTTGAGTAATTATTTGGGGGCCACCGGGGAGCTGTTTTTT. Its translation is CASSLSNYLGATGELFF.

The chain couples TRBV30 to TRBJ2-7; possibly TRBD1 for D (6 bases). Deletions cut 2 bases from V and 2 bases from J, with 7 bases between. From germline, CDR1 is GTSNPN and CDR2 SVGIG (reference sequence). The CDR3 length is 12 residues. CDR3 amino acids: CAWSRQAYEQYF. The CDR3, as DNA: TGTGCCTGGAGTCGACAGGCCTACGAGCAGTACTTC.

The chain joins TRBV6-1 to TRBJ2-7, with TRBD1 identical over 9 bases. Germline CDR1 reads MNHNS; CDR2 reads SASEGT. This CDR3 contains 15 residues. After removal of 2 bases from V and 0 bases from J, the junction contained 2 bases not matched to a gene. The CDR3 DNA is TGTGCCAGCAGTGAAAGGGACAGGGCCTCCTACGAGCAGTACTTC. Translation gives CASSERDRASYEQYF.

The gene calls are TRBV7-9 and TRBJ2-1; TRBD2 might be the D (6 bases). Germline V gene data show CDR1 as SEHNR and CDR2 as FQNEAQ (reference sequence). The length of the CDR3 is 15 residues. Trimming pared 5 bases from V and 6 bases from J, leaving 17 bases between. The CDR3 sequence: CASSRGTGISNEQFF. CDR3 nucleotide sequence: TGTGCCAGCAGCCGCGGGACGGGGATCTCCAATGAGCAGTTCTTC.

Notes on this clone: The same CDR3 arises from other DNA sequences in this sample as well. This rearrangement joins TRBV28 to TRBJ2-7; D may be TRBD1 (6 bases). Per germline, CDR1 MDHEN and CDR2 SYDVKM. This CDR3 has 12 residues. V was cut by 7 bases and J by 2 bases, with 9 bases left in between. The CDR3 nucleotides read TGTGCCAGCACCACAGGGACCTACGAGCAGTACTTC. Its protein is CASTTGTYEQYF.

V usage is TRBV2 and J usage is TRBJ2-3; 7 bases are shared with TRBD2. Germline V gives CDR1 SNHLY, CDR2 FYNNEI. V dropped 4 bases and J dropped 1; count of bases not matched to a gene: 11. This CDR3 region has 17 residues. The CDR3 sequence is CASSGGGGKEGTDTQYF. Here the CDR3 DNA reads TGTGCCAGCAGTGGCGGCGGGGGTAAGGAGGGCACAGATACGCAGTATTTT.

This clone was recorded only once. The rearrangement links TRBV27 to TRBJ2-3; D is tentatively TRBD1 or TRBD2 (5 bases each). Deletions cut 6 bases from V and 6 bases from J, with 16 bases between. The CDR3 loop spans 14 amino acids. Per the germline V gene, CDR1 is MNHEY and CDR2 is SMNVEV (reference sequence). Here the CDR3 reads CASSGTAPRDTQYF. CDR3 coding DNA: TGTGCCAGCAGCGGGACCGCCCCCAGGGATACGCAGTATTTT.

The V call is TRBV25-1, the J call TRBJ2-5; 11 bases match TRBD1. V lost 6 bases, J lost 4 bases, and 7 bases stayed unmatched. Germline V lookup: CDR1 MGHDK, CDR2 SYGVNS. The CDR3 has 15 amino acids. In DNA form, the CDR3 reads TGTGCCAGCAGCCTCTGGGGGACAGGGGGAGAGACCCAGTACTTC. It encodes CASSLWGTGGETQYF.

This chain links TRBV6-5 with TRBJ1-1; tentative D call: TRBD1 (5 bases). Trimming removed 7 bases from V and 4 bases from J, with 19 bases in between. The CDR3 contains 15 residues. CDR1 and CDR2 from the germline V gene are MNHEY and SVGAGI. Written as DNA, the CDR3 is TGTGCCAGCAACCTAGCTTTTCGGGGGGGCACTGAAGCTTTCTTT. Amino acids: CASNLAFRGGTEAFF.

The chain uses TRBV19 and TRBJ1-2; 10 positions match TRBD1. Germline V gene lookup returns CDR1 LNHDA and CDR2 SQIVND (reference sequence). The length of the CDR3 is 17 residues. Trimming cost V 5 bases and J 3 bases; bases outside gene matches: 12. The CDR3 is CASSDPGGQGIDYGYTF. CDR3 sequence (DNA): TGTGCCAGTAGTGATCCGGGGGGACAGGGGATCGACTATGGCTACACCTTC.

The chain uses TRBV5-5 and TRBJ1-2; 9 bases are a match to TRBD1. CDR1 and CDR2 (germline): SGHKS, YYEKEE (reference sequence). This CDR3 contains 14 residues. The ends lost 4 bases at V and 7 bases at J; junction bases unmatched: 8. Written as DNA, the CDR3 is TGTGCCAGCAGCCGCCGGGACAGGGTCTCTGGCTACACCTTC. It specifies CASSRRDRVSGYTF.

The gene calls are TRBV9 and TRBJ2-4, with unresolved D. The ends were cut back, 4 bases at V and 0 bases at J, with 17 bases in the middle. The CDR3 loop spans 17 amino acids. Germline CDR1 reads SGDLS; CDR2 reads YYNGEE. The CDR3 spells CASSPQSRSLAKNIQYF. CDR3 nucleotide sequence: TGTGCCAGCAGCCCCCAAAGTAGGAGCCTAGCCAAAAACATTCAGTACTTC.

This chain links TRBV7-8 with TRBJ2-7; D is possibly TRBD1 (5 bases). The V end was cut by 6 bases, the J end by 7 bases, with 22 bases between. CDR1 is SGHVS and CDR2 is FQNEAQ in the germline V gene. CDR3 length: 15 amino acids. As DNA, the CDR3 is TGTGCCAGCAGTTCCAGTCCCCAGGGCCCCGGAGAGCAGTACTTC. Protein: CASSSSPQGPGEQYF.

The chain is built from TRBV28 and TRBJ2-5; tentative D call: TRBD1 (6 bases). Trimming cost V 7 bases and J 1 base, with 10 bases left between them. The germline gives CDR1 MDHEN, CDR2 SYDVKM. The CDR3 consists of 13 residues. For the CDR3, the DNA is TGTGCCAGCATTGACAGGATCCAAGAGACCCAGTACTTC. Its translation: CASIDRIQETQYF.

The V and J genes are TRBV28 and TRBJ2-5; 7 bases line up with TRBD2. Trimming at V came to 11 bases and at J to 1 base, leaving 22 bases not matched to a gene. This CDR3 is built from 18 residues. CDR1 MDHEN and CDR2 SYDVKM come from the germline V gene. CDR3: CAARTRDIREGPQETQYF. The CDR3 coding sequence is TGTGCCGCACGGACAAGAGATATTAGGGAGGGCCCCCAAGAGACCCAGTACTTC.

About this clone itself: The sample carries other DNA sequences with the same CDR3. The chain couples TRBV2 to TRBJ2-7, with D maybe TRBD1 (6 bases). The length of the CDR3 is 14 residues. Germline V gene lookup returns CDR1 SNHLY and CDR2 FYNNEI. Trimming stripped 5 bases from V and 4 bases from J, with 15 bases between. The CDR3 DNA is TGTGCCAGCAGTCCCATGACAGGACGTTACGAGCAGTACTTC. Translation: CASSPMTGRYEQYF.

V gene TRBV5-1 combines with J gene TRBJ2-3; 16 nucleotides match TRBD2. Germline CDR1 and CDR2: SGHRS and YFSETQ. The CDR3 is made up of 19 amino acids. The V segment lost 4 bases and the J segment 5 bases; nucleotides outside the gene matches: 13. The CDR3 DNA sequence: TGCGCCAGCAGCGCGGGACTAGCGGGAGGGCCTCGGGTCGGAGATACGCAGTATTTT. Its translation is CASSAGLAGGPRVGDTQYF.

The genes are TRBV7-3 and TRBJ2-1, with D possibly TRBD2 on 5 matching bases. The germline V and J ends were trimmed by 5 bases and 5 bases, with 19 bases remaining between them. Germline values: CDR1 SGHTA, CDR2 FQGTGA. CDR3 length: 16 amino acids. The CDR3 bases are TGTGCCAGCAGCCTATACCGGGATAGTGGCAACAATGAGCAGTTCTTC. Translation: CASSLYRDSGNNEQFF.

V usage is TRBV6-6 and J usage is TRBJ1-1; D may be TRBD1 (6 bases). The CDR3 has 15 residues. Germline V gene lookup returns CDR1 MNHNY and CDR2 SVGAGI (reference sequence). The V and J ends lost 5 bases and 1 base respectively, with 14 bases between them. DNA for the CDR3: TGTGCCAGCAGTGAGTCTGGACAGACGAACACTGAAGCTTTCTTT. It encodes CASSESGQTNTEAFF.